This T cell receptor beta chain emerged from a study of monozygotic twins with inflammatory bowel disease. TCRdb reprocessed the 5' RACE reads, keeping one entry per CDR3 protein, no DNA. The sample data list about 170,000 distinct CDR3 sequences. There are 16 residues in the CDR3. Germline V gives CDR1 MDHEN, CDR2 SYDVKM. The TCR comes from a human donor with ulcerative colitis or Crohn's disease, or a healthy co-twin of an affected twin (not recorded which). The chain uses TRBV28 and TRBJ2-1; as DNA is missing, the TRBD1 call by TCRdb cannot be tested. Sequenced input: blood. This CDR3 reads CASSLPQGAYYNEQFF.